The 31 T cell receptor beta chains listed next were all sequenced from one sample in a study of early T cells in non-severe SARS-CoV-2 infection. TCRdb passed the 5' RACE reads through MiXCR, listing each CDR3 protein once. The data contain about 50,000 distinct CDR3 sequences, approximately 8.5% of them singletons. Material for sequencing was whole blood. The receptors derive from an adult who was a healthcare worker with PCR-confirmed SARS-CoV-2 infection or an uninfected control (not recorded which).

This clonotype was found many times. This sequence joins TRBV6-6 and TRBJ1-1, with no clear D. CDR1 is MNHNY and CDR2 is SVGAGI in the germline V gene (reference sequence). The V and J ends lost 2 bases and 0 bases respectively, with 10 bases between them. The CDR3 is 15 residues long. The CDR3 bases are TGTGCCAGCAGTTACCCCCGTGCCTTGAACACTGAAGCTTTCTTT. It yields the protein CASSYPRALNTEAFF.

This CDR3 reads CAWKEKGLAAYEQYF. CDR3 in DNA: TGTGCCTGGAAAGAAAAGGGGCTAGCGGCTTACGAGCAGTACTTC. The rearrangement links TRBV30 to TRBJ2-7; 7 nucleotides match TRBD2. J gave up 4 bases and V 4 bases, and 13 bases lay outside the gene matches. CDR3 length: 15 amino acids. The germline V gene encodes CDR1 GTSNPN and CDR2 SVGIG (reference sequence).

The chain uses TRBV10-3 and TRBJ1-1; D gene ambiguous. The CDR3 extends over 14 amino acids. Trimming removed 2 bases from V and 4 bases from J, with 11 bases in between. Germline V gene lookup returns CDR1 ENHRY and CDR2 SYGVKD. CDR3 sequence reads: CAISEQTGGTEAFF. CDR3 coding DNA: TGTGCCATCAGTGAGCAGACGGGCGGCACTGAAGCTTTCTTT.

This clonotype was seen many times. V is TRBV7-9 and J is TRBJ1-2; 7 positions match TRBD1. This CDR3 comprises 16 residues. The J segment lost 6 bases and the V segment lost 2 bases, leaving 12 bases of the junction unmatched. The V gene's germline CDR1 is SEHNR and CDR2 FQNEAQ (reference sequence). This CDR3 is CASSLTPSTGSHGYTF. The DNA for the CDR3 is TGTGCCAGCAGCTTAACTCCCTCGACAGGGTCCCATGGCTACACCTTC.

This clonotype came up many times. CDR3 protein: CASEGGNYNEQFF. Written as DNA, the CDR3 is TGTGCCAGCGAGGGGGGAAACTACAATGAGCAGTTCTTC. The V gene is TRBV24-1, the J gene TRBJ2-1; the D gene could be TRBD1 or TRBD2 (6 bases each). Germline V gives CDR1 KGHDR, CDR2 SFDVKD. Trimming removed 11 bases from V and 3 bases from J, with 13 bases in between. The CDR3 runs to 13 residues.

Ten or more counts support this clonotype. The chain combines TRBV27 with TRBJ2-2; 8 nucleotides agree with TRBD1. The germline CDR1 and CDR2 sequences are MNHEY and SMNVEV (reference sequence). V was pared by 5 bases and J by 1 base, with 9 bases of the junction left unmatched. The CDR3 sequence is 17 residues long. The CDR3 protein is CASSRSWDRMNTGELFF. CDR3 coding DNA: TGTGCCAGCAGTCGATCCTGGGACAGGATGAACACCGGGGAGCTGTTTTTT.

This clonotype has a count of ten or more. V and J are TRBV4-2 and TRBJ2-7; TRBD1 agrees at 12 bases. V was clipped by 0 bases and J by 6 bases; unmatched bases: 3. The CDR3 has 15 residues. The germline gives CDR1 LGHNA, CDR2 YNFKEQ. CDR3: CASSQEGQGAGEQYF. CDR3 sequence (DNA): TGTGCCAGCAGCCAAGAGGGACAGGGGGCGGGCGAGCAGTACTTC.

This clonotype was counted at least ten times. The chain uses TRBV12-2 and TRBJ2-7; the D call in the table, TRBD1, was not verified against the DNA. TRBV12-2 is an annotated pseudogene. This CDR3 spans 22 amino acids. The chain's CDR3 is CASRLAHKLTKGARELRCEQYF. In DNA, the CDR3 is TGTGCAAGTCGCTTAGCGCACAAGCTTACAAAGGGGGCGCGGGAACTTCGCTGCGAGCAGTACTTC.

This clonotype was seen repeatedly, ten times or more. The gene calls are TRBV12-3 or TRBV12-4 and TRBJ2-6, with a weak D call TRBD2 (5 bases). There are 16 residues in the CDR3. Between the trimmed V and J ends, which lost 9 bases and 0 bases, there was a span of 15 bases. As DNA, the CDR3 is TGTGCCAGTGCACGCGAAACTAGCTCTGGGGCCAACGTCCTGACTTTC. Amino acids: CASARETSSGANVLTF.

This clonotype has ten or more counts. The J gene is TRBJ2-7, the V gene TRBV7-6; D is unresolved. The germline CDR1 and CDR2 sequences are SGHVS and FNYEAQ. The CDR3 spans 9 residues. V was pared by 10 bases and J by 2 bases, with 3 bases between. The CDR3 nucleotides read TGTGCCATCGCCTACGAGCAGTACTTC. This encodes CAIAYEQYF.

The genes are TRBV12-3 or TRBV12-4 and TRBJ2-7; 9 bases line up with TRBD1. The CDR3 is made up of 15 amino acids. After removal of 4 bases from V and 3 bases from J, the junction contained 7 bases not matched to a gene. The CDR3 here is CASSSPGTGYYEQYF. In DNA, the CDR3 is TGTGCCAGCAGTTCCCCCGGGACAGGGTACTACGAGCAGTACTTC.

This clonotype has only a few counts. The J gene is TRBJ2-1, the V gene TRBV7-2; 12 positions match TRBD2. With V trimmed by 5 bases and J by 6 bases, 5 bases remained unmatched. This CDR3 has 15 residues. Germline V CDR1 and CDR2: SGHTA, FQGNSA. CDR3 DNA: TGTGCCAGCAGCACTCGGACTAGCGGGATCAATGAGCAGTTCTTC. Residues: CASSTRTSGINEQFF.

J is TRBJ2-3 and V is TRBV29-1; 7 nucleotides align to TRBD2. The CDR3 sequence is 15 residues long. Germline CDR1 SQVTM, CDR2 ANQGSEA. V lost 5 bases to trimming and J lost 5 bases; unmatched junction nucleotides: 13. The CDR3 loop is CSVRLAASKGDTQYF. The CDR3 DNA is TGCAGCGTTCGGCTAGCGGCAAGTAAAGGAGATACGCAGTATTTT.

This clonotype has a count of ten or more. CDR3 coding DNA: TGTGCCAGCAGTTTATGGGATGAGCAGTTCTTC. Protein: CASSLWDEQFF. The chain recombines TRBV28 with TRBJ2-1, with D unresolved. This CDR3 has 11 residues. CDR1 is MDHEN and CDR2 is SYDVKM in the germline V gene. V lost 0 bases to trimming and J lost 8 bases, with 2 bases between them.

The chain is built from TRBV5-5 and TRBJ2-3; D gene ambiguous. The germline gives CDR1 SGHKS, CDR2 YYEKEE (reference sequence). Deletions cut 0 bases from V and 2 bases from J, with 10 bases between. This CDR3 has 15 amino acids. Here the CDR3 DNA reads TGTGCCAGCAGCTTGGCCTCGAGCTTCACAGATACGCAGTATTTT. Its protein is CASSLASSFTDTQYF.

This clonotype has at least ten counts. CDR3 loop: CASSPGVAETTDTQYF. CDR3 in DNA: TGTGCCAGCAGTCCGGGAGTAGCGGAGACCACAGATACGCAGTATTTT. The chain uses TRBV7-3 and TRBJ2-3, with D possibly being TRBD2 (6 bases). The germline V gene encodes CDR1 SGHTA and CDR2 FQGTGA. The germline V and J ends were trimmed by 6 bases and 2 bases, with 18 bases remaining between them. This CDR3 comprises 16 residues.

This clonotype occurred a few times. CDR3 protein: CASSKPRSGQHNEQFF. The CDR3, as DNA: TGTGCCAGCAGCAAACCCCGGTCAGGGCAACACAATGAGCAGTTCTTC. The gene calls are TRBV6-1 and TRBJ2-1, with TRBD1 as a possible D gene (5 bases). The CDR3 consists of 16 residues. V lost 6 bases, J lost 5 bases, and 20 bases lay in between. Germline CDR1 is MNHNS and CDR2 is SASEGT.

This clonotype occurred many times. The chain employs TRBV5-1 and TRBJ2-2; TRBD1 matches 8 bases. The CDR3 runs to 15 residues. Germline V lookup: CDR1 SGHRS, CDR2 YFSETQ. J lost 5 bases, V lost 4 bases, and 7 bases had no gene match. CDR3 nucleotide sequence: TGCGCCAGCAGCCCGGAGGGACAGGCAACCGGGGAGCTGTTTTTT. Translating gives CASSPEGQATGELFF. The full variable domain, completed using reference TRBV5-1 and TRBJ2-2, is KAGVTQTPRYLIKTRGQQVTLSCSPISGHRSVSWYQQTPGQGLQFLFEYFSETQRNKGNFPGRFSGRQFSNSRSEMNVSTLELGDSALYLCASSPEGQATGELFFGEGSRLTVL.

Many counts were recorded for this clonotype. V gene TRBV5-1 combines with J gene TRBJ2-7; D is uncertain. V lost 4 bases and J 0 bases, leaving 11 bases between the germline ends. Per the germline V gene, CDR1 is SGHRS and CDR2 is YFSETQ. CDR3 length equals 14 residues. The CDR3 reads CASSISRTSYEQYF. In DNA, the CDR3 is TGCGCCAGCAGCATCAGTAGGACCTCCTACGAGCAGTACTTC.

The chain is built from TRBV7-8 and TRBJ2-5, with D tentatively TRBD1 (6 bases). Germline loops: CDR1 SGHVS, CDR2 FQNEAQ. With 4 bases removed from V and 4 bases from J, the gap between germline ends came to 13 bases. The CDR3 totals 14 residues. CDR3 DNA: TGTGCCAGCAGCTCCCTCACAGGGTTAGAGACCCAGTACTTC. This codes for CASSSLTGLETQYF.

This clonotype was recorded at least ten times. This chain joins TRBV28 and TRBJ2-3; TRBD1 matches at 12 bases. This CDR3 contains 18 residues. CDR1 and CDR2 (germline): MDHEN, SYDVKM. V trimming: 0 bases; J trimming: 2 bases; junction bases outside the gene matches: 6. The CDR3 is CASSLWGPGQGATDTQYF. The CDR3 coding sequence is TGTGCCAGCAGTTTATGGGGCCCGGGACAGGGGGCCACAGATACGCAGTATTTT.

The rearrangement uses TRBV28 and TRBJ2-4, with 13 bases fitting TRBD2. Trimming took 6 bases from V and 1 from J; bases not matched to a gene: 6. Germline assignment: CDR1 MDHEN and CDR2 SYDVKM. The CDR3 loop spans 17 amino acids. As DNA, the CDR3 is TGTGCCAGCAGCCCCCCGACTAGCGGGAGGGCCAAAAACATTCAGTACTTC. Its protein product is CASSPPTSGRAKNIQYF.

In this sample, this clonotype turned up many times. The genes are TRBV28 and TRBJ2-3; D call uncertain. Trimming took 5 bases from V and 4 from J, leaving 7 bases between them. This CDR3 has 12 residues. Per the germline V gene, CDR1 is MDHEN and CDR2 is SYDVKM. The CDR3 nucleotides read TGTGCCAGCAGTCCCCCGTCAGATACGCAGTATTTT. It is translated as CASSPPSDTQYF.

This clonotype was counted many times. CDR3 region: CASSLEPGLAEQFF. The CDR3 bases are TGTGCCAGCAGCTTAGAGCCGGGACTAGCGGAGCAGTTCTTC. The V and J genes are TRBV11-2 and TRBJ2-1, with 10 bases aligning to TRBD2. The V and J ends lost 0 bases and 10 bases, in that order; junction bases with no gene match: 3. Germline CDR1 is SGHAT and CDR2 is FQNNGV. The CDR3 loop spans 14 amino acids.

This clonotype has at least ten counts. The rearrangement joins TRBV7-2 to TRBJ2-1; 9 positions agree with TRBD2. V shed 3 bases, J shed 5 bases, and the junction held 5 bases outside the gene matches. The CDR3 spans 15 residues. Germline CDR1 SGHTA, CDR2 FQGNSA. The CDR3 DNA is TGTGCCAGCAGCTTTAGCGGGAGTAAGCACAATGAGCAGTTCTTC. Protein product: CASSFSGSKHNEQFF.

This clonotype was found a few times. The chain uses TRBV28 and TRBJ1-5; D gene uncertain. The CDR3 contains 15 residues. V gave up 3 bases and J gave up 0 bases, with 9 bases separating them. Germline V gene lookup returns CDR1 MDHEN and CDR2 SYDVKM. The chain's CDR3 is CASSLYRDSNQPQHF. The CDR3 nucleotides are TGTGCCAGCAGTTTGTACCGGGATAGCAATCAGCCCCAGCATTTT.

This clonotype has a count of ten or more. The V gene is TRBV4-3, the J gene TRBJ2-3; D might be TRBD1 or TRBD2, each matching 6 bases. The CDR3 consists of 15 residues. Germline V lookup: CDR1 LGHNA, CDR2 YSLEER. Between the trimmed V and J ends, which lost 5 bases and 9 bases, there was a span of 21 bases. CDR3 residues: CASSYRVAQEGTQYF. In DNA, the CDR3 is TGCGCCAGCAGCTACAGGGTAGCACAGGAGGGGACGCAGTATTTT.

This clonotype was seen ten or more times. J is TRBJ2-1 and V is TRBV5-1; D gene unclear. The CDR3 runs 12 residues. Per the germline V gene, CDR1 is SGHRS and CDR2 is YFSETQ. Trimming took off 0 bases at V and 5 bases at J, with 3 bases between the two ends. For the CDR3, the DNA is TGCGCCAGCAGCTTGGCTAACAATGAGCAGTTCTTC. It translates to CASSLANNEQFF.

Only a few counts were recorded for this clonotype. CDR3 DNA: TGTGCCAGCAGCTTAATTAGGAGCACAGATACGCAGTATTTT. Its protein is CASSLIRSTDTQYF. This chain links TRBV11-2 with TRBJ2-3; D remains unclear. The CDR3 has 14 residues. Trimming took off 2 bases at V and 0 bases at J, with 6 bases between the two ends. Germline CDR1 and CDR2: SGHAT and FQNNGV.

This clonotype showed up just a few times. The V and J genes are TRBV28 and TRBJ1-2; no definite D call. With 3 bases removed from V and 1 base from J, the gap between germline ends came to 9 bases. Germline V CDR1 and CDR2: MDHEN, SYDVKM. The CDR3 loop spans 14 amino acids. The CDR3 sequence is CASSLLKNNYGYTF. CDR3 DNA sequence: TGTGCCAGCAGTTTGCTCAAAAATAACTATGGCTACACCTTC.

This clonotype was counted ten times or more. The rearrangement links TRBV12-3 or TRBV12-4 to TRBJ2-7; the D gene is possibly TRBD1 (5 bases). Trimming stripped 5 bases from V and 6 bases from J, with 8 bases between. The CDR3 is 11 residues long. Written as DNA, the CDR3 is TGTGCCAGCAGTCCAGGGTTCGAGCAGTACTTC. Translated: CASSPGFEQYF.